This T cell receptor (beta chain) is drawn from a study of T cells in Graves' hyperthyroidism and ophthalmopathy (dated by TCRdb to the late 2010s). With respect to the entire study: Peripheral blood was collected at initial diagnosis, before any treatment. TCR V-J signatures able to tell the groups apart were searched for in a discovery cohort of approximately 95 patients, of whom approximately 40 had Graves' ophthalmopathy and around 57 had stable Graves' hyperthyroidism. An independent validation cohort of around 19 hyperthyroidism patients and 17 patients who later progressed to ophthalmopathy tested prospective prediction of ophthalmopathy. The approximately 95 discovery patients were divided at random into training and test sets in a 7:3 ratio. Thyroid tissue and blood T-cell repertoires from several Graves' hyperthyroidism patients were also compared in the study. Once sampling was done, hyperthyroidism patients were given methimazole at a starting dose of 30 mg daily, whereas ophthalmopathy patients were given high-dose intravenous methylprednisolone. According to the paper, TCR Vbeta CDR3 sequencing was carried out on approximately 140 peripheral blood samples, which came from approximately 41 ophthalmopathy, 70 to 80 hyperthyroidism and approximately 17 progressor patients.

The research as a whole found: Sample size was not statistically predetermined, and blinding of investigators to group allocation was not performed. Most expanded thyroid clonotypes (frequency above 0.001) were also detected in blood, suggesting blood repertoires may reflect thyroid immune responses. Ophthalmopathy was separated from stable hyperthyroidism by a 13 V-J signature model, with about 88% sensitivity and approximately 84% specificity obtained in cross-validation and 80%/75% obtained in testing. During validation, the model predicted progression to ophthalmopathy a median of approximately 7 months ahead of onset, with roughly 65% sensitivity and roughly 75% specificity.

Comments on this clonotype: Its antigen is not yet known. Per-base qualities were not stored, and no clone one base away is much larger.

In the ophthalmopathy patients, disease was moderately to severely active, with a Clinical Activity Score of 3 or more, a NOSPECS grade of 4 or more, and a duration of less than 3 months. Patients with uncontrolled infections, other autoimmune diseases, pregnancy or lactation were excluded. Diagnoses relied on clinical symptoms, serum thyroxine and TRAb, thyroid ultrasound and orbital computed tomography. Ficoll-Paque density gradient centrifugation was used to isolate PBMCs from about 10 ml of fresh peripheral blood. Total RNA was extracted using Trizol reagent, and RNA quality was assessed on an Agilent 2100 Bioanalyzer. The TCR beta CDR3 regions were amplified from RNA transcripts. A first-round RT-PCR of the TCR CDR3 used the HTBI primer set with the Qiagen OneStep RT-PCR kit. Libraries were constructed in a second round of multiplex PCR, after which size selection and purification were carried out. The libraries were sequenced on an Illumina HiSeq2000 using paired-end 100 bp reads. Per the authors' processing: SOAPnuke was used to process the raw data, throwing out any read that contained adapters or uncalled bases, had a mean Phred below 15, or lacked an exact constant-primer or identifier match. High-quality paired reads were merged using COPE v1.2.5, and each unique nucleotide sequence was defined as a clonotype. MiTCR v1.1 was used to align the clonotypes against IMGT TRBV, TRBD and TRBJ reference segments. The analysis included only V-J combinations with a frequency above 0.0001, which together covered 98% to 99.2% of the repertoires. The TCS score was defined as the ratio of F50 (clonal expansion) to E x V (chaos), calculated using BLOSUM62-based TCRdist between CDR3 peptides within each V-J. Welch's t-statistics and random forest reduced approximately 520 V-J features to 10 to 15, which were used in a naive Bayes classifier (R e1071). TCRdb reworked the public reads: Q25 trimming with fastp, MiXCR clone assembly, productive beta chains retained. Rows are combined by CDR3 protein, so each entry shows the most common genes and DNA. The authors' filters were not applied to this entry. The sample table lists over 350,000 distinct CDR3 sequences, over 12% of them with a count of one. In total, the top ten clones hold 25% to 30% of the sample.

Specimen: blood. This clonotype originated in a man between 45 and 60 years old with Graves' ophthalmopathy.

The CDR3: CSVTPPTNTEAFF. The bases are TGCAGCGTAACCCCCCCCACAAACACTGAAGCTTTCTTT. The chain couples TRBV29-1 to TRBJ1-1, with the D gene not confidently named. Via the germline V gene, CDR1 is SQVTM and CDR2 ANQGSEA. The V end loses 6 bases and the J end loses 2 bases, and a stretch of 13 bases separates them. From the cysteine through the phenylalanine, the CDR3 covers 13 amino acids. Solely the CDR3 DNA is kept, with 39 bases framed from the first base.